This TCR beta chain was captured in a study of cytomegalovirus exposure and HLA in healthy donors. With respect to this clone: This specimen includes other DNA sequences encoding the same CDR3.

The CDR3 length is 16 residues. V lost 3 bases to trimming and J lost 4 bases; unmatched junction nucleotides: 7. CDR1 is SGHVS and CDR2 is FQNEAQ in the germline V gene. It was healthy bone marrow donors who served as donors. The primer mix had 60 Vbeta and 13 Jbeta primers. Here immunoSEQ multiplex PCR was the method, and the copy in TCRdb shows in-frame clones only, minus some. Of 100,000 to 150,000 clones listed, 70% to 85% were seen once; the top ten hold 1.5% to 2%. The rearrangement uses TRBV7-8 and TRBJ1-5; TRBD1 aligns across 9 bases. The sequence was obtained from a boy younger than 18 in good health and CMV-seronegative. Sample: PBMCs. The CDR3 DNA sequence: TGTGCCAGCAGCTTTAGGGAAGGACAGGGGAATCAGCCCCAGCATTTT. Amino acid sequence: CASSFREGQGNQPQHF.